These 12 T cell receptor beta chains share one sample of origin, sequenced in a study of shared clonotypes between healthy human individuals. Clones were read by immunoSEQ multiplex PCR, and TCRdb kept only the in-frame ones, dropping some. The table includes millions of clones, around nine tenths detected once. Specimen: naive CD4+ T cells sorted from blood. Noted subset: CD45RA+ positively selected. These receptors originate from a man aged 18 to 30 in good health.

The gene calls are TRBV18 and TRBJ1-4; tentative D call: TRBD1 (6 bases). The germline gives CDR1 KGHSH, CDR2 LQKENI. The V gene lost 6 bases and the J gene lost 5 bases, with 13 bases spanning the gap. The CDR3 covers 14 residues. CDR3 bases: TGTGCCAGCTCTCCGGGGGCGCCGAATGAAAAACTGTTTTTT. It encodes CASSPGAPNEKLFF.

Here the CDR3 reads CASSLGEHATNEKLFF. CDR3 coding DNA: TGTGCCAGCAGCTTAGGAGAGCACGCAACTAATGAAAAACTGTTTTTT. This rearrangement joins TRBV7-2 to TRBJ1-4, with D unclear. The germline CDR1 and CDR2 sequences are SGHTA and FQGNSA. V was trimmed by 1 base and J by 0 bases, leaving 9 bases between them. The CDR3 contains 16 residues.

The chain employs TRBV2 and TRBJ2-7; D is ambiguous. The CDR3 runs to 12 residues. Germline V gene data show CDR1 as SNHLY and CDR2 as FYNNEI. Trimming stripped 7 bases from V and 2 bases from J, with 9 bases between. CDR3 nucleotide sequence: TGTGCCAGCAACGTACAAACCTACGAGCAGTACTTC. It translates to CASNVQTYEQYF.

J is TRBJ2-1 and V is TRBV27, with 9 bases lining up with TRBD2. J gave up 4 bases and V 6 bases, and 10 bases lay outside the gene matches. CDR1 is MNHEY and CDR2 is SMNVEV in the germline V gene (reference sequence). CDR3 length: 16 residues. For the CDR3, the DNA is TGTGCCAGCAGGACCATAGCGGGGGTGCCATACAATGAGCAGTTCTTC. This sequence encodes CASRTIAGVPYNEQFF.

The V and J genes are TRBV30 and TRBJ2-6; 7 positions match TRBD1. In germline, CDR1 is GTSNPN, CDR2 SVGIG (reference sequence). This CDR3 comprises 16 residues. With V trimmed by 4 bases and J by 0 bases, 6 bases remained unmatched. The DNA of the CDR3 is TGTGCCTGGAAAGGGGGCGCCTACTCTGGGGCCAACGTCCTGACTTTC. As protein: CAWKGGAYSGANVLTF.

This CDR3 is CASSQGQVSSYEQYF. The CDR3 DNA reads TGCGCCAGCAGCCAAGGTCAAGTGAGCTCCTACGAGCAGTACTTC. The V call is TRBV4-1, the J call TRBJ2-7; unclear D gene. This CDR3 is 15 amino acids long. The V gene lost 1 base and the J gene lost 0 bases, with 10 bases spanning the gap. The germline V gene encodes CDR1 MGHRA and CDR2 YSYEKL.

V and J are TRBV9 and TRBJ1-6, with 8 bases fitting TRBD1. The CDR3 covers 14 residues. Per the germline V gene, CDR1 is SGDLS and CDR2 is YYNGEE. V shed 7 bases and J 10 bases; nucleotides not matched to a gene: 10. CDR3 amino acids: CASGTGEGNSPLHF. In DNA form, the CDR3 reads TGTGCCAGCGGGACAGGAGAAGGGAACTCACCCCTCCACTTT.

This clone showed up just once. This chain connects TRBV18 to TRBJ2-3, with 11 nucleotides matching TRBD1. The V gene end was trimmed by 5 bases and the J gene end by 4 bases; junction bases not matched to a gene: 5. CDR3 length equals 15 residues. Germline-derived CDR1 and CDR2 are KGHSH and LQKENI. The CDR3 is CASSLDRGRADTQYF. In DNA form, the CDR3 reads TGTGCCAGCTCATTGGACAGGGGGCGGGCAGATACGCAGTATTTT.

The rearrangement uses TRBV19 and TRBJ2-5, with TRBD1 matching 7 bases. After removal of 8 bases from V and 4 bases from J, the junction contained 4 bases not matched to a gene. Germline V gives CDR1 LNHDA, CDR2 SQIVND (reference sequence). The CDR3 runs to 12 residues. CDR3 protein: CASSTGTETQYF. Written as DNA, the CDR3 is TGTGCCAGTTCGACAGGGACAGAGACCCAGTACTTC.

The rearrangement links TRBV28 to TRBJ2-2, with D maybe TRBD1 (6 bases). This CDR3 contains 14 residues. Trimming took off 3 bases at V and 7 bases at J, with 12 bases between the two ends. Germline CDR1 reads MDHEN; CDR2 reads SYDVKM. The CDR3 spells CASSLLQGSGELFF. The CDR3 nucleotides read TGTGCCAGCAGTTTGCTACAGGGTAGCGGGGAGCTGTTTTTT.

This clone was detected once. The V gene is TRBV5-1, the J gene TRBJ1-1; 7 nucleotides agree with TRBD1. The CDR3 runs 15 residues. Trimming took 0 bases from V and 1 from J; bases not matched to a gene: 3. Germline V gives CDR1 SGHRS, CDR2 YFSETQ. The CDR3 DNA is TGCGCCAGCAGCTTGGAGGGACAGACGAACACTGAAGCTTTCTTT. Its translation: CASSLEGQTNTEAFF.

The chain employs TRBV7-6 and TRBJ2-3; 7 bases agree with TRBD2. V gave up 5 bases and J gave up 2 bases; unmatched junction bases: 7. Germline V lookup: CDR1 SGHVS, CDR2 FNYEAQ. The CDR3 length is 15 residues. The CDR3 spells CASSRGLGATDTQYF. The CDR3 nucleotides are TGTGCCAGCAGCCGTGGACTAGGGGCCACAGATACGCAGTATTTT.